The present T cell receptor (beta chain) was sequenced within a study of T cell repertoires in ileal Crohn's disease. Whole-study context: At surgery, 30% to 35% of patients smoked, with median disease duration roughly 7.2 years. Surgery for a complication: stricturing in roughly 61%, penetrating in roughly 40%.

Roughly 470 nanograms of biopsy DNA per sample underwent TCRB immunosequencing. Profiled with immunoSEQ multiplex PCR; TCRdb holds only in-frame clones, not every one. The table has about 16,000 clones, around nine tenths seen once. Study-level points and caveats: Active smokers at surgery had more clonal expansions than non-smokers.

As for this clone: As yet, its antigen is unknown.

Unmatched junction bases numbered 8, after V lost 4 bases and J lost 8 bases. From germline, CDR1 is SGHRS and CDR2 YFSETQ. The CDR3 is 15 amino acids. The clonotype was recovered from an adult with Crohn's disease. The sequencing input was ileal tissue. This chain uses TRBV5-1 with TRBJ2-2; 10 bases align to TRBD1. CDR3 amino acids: CASSRGQGIGGELFF. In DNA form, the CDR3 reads TGCGCCAGCAGCAGGGGACAGGGGATCGGAGGGGAGCTGTTTTTT. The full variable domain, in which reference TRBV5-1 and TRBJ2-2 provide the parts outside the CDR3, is KAGVTQTPRYLIKTRGQQVTLSCSPISGHRSVSWYQQTPGQGLQFLFEYFSETQRNKGNFPGRFSGRQFSNSRSEMNVSTLELGDSALYLCASSRGQGIGGELFFGEGSRLTVL.